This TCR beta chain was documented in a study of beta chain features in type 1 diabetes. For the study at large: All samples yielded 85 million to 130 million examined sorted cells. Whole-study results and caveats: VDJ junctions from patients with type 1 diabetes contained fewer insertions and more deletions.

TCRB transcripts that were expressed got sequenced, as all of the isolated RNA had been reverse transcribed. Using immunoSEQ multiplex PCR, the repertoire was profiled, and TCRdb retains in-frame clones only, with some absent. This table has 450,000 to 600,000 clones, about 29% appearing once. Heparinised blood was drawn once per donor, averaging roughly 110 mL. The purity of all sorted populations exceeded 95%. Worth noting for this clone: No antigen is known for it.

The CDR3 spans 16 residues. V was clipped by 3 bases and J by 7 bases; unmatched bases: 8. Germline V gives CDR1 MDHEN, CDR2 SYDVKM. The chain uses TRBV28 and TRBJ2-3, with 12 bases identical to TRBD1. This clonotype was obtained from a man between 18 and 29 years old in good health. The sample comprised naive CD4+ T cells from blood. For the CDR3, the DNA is TGTGCCAGCAGTTTGGCGCGGGACAGGGGGCTTTATACGCAGTATTTT. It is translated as CASSLARDRGLYTQYF.